The 20 T cell receptor beta chains presented below share a single source sample, sequenced in a study of T cells after yellow fever vaccination. TCRdb processed the 5' RACE reads anew with MiXCR; each CDR3 protein has one entry. The sample has hundreds of thousands of distinct CDR3 sequences, 13% seen once. This material consisted of PBMCs, taken on the day of the yellow fever booster vaccination. The receptors were gathered from a man aged 25-45 years who received the YFV17D yellow fever vaccine.

The J gene is TRBJ1-5, the V gene TRBV11-1; D call uncertain. The germline CDR1 and CDR2 sequences are SGHAT and FQDESV (reference sequence). This CDR3 spans 19 amino acids. Deletions cut 5 bases from V and 0 bases from J, with 23 bases between. CDR3 loop: CASSPARYGLPYSNQPQHF. DNA of the CDR3: TGTGCCAGCAGCCCCGCCAGATACGGACTGCCCTATAGCAATCAGCCCCAGCATTTT.

CDR3 sequence reads: CASSQGSAGSNYGYTF. For the CDR3, the DNA is TGCGCCAGCAGCCAGGGTTCAGCAGGGTCGAACTATGGCTACACCTTC. V gene TRBV4-3 combines with J gene TRBJ1-2; TRBD1 is a possible D gene (5 bases). Germline loops: CDR1 LGHNA, CDR2 YSLEER. The length of the CDR3 is 16 residues. The ends were cut back, 3 bases at V and 2 bases at J, with 16 bases in the middle.

The table lists this clonotype with a few counts. The rearrangement uses TRBV7-8 and TRBJ1-2; D is unclear. V gave up 6 bases and J gave up 6 bases, with 20 bases separating them. In germline, CDR1 is SGHVS, CDR2 FQNEAQ. This CDR3 region has 15 residues. CDR3 nucleotides: TGTGCCAGCAGGCCCCGTCTGGACGGTCGTAATGGCTACACCTTC. Protein product: CASRPRLDGRNGYTF.

The chain couples TRBV5-1 to TRBJ2-7, with TRBD1 matching 10 bases. The V gene end was trimmed by 0 bases and the J gene end by 3 bases; junction bases not matched to a gene: 9. From germline, CDR1 is SGHRS and CDR2 YFSETQ. The length of the CDR3 is 17 residues. The CDR3 nucleotides are TGCGCCAGCAGCTTGGATCCCCCGGGACAGGGGCGCTACGAGCAGTACTTC. It encodes CASSLDPPGQGRYEQYF.

This clonotype was observed a few times. The rearrangement links TRBV6-5 to TRBJ2-3, with unresolved D. The V end was cut by 1 base, the J end by 0 bases, with 8 bases between. The CDR3 is 15 amino acids. Per the germline V gene, CDR1 is MNHEY and CDR2 is SVGAGI. CDR3 nucleotides: TGTGCCAGCAGTTACTTAGGGTCGAGCACAGATACGCAGTATTTT. The encoded protein is CASSYLGSSTDTQYF.

DNA of the CDR3: TGTGCCAGCAGTGGGGGGTTCCGGGGGATAACCTACGAGCAGTACTTC. Translated, it gives CASSGGFRGITYEQYF. This chain uses TRBV6-1 with TRBJ2-7; possible D gene TRBD2, 6 bases. Trimming stripped 4 bases from V and 2 bases from J, with 18 bases between. The CDR3 sequence is 16 residues long. Per germline, CDR1 MNHNS and CDR2 SASEGT.

This clonotype was seen a handful of times. The CDR3 spells CASSNEVVGTRHTQYF. The CDR3 DNA reads as TGTGCCAGCAGCAATGAAGTGGTTGGCACTCGACATACGCAGTATTTT. The rearrangement links TRBV21-1 to TRBJ2-3. TRBV21-1 is listed as a pseudogene. This CDR3 is 16 amino acids long.

The chain uses TRBV29-1 and TRBJ2-5; the D gene is possibly TRBD1 (6 bases). This CDR3 comprises 13 residues. V shed 3 bases and J shed 5 bases, with 13 bases lying between them. The V gene's germline CDR1 is SQVTM and CDR2 ANQGSEA. In nucleotides, the CDR3 is TGCAGCGTTGAGCGTGGTCAGGGGGAGACCCAGTACTTC. Encoded protein: CSVERGQGETQYF.

This clonotype was observed a handful of times. The rearrangement uses TRBV5-1 and TRBJ2-7; D remains ambiguous. Trimming took off 0 bases at V and 4 bases at J, with 8 bases between the two ends. Germline lookup yields CDR1 SGHRS and CDR2 YFSETQ. The CDR3 consists of 13 residues. CDR3 in DNA: TGCGCCAGCAGCTTGGGGGCAGAATACGAGCAGTACTTC. As protein: CASSLGAEYEQYF.

This clonotype was detected only a few times. Here the CDR3 DNA reads TGCGCCAGCAGTCATTGGGGACAGGGGCCGAACACCGGGGAGCTGTTTTTT. Amino acid sequence: CASSHWGQGPNTGELFF. This rearrangement joins TRBV23-1 to TRBJ2-2; 10 nucleotides line up with TRBD1. TRBV23-1 is classed as an ORF, of uncertain function. V dropped 3 bases and J dropped 0; count of bases not matched to a gene: 4. This CDR3 spans 17 amino acids.

This clonotype was detected a few times. Here the CDR3 DNA reads TGCAGCTACCGGGAGAGGTCCTACAATGAGCAGTTCTTC. It encodes CSYRERSYNEQFF. The chain joins TRBV29-1 to TRBJ2-1, with D maybe TRBD2 (6 bases). The CDR3 length is 13 residues. CDR1 is SQVTM and CDR2 is ANQGSEA in the germline V gene. The germline V and J ends were trimmed by 8 bases and 1 base, with 12 bases remaining between them.

The chain joins TRBV7-6 to TRBJ1-2, with D possibly TRBD1 on 5 matching bases. The CDR3 is 15 residues long. Trimming took off 0 bases at V and 9 bases at J, with 17 bases between the two ends. Per the germline V gene, CDR1 is SGHVS and CDR2 is FNYEAQ. CDR3 protein: CASSLAMGLEWSYTF. As DNA, the CDR3 is TGTGCCAGCAGCTTAGCGATGGGACTGGAATGGAGCTACACCTTC.

V usage is TRBV25-1 and J usage is TRBJ2-5; TRBD2 aligns across 7 bases. Trimming took 3 bases from V and 1 from J; bases not matched to a gene: 11. CDR1 is MGHDK and CDR2 is SYGVNS in the germline V gene. The CDR3 has 17 residues. In nucleotides, the CDR3 is TGTGCCAGCAGTGATGGATTGGCGGGAGTTCGCCAAGAGACCCAGTACTTC. This gives the protein CASSDGLAGVRQETQYF.

The V and J genes are TRBV7-2 and TRBJ1-5; the D gene is possibly TRBD1 (5 bases). Deletions cut 5 bases from V and 2 bases from J, with 10 bases between. Germline values: CDR1 SGHTA, CDR2 FQGNSA. The CDR3 is 14 amino acids. CDR3 sequence reads: CASSQRGGNQPQHF. CDR3 DNA sequence: TGTGCCAGCAGCCAAAGGGGCGGCAATCAGCCCCAGCATTTT. The whole variable domain, filled in from reference TRBV7-2 and TRBJ1-5, reads GAGVSQSPSNKVTEKGKDVELRCDPISGHTALYWYRQSLGQGLEFLIYFQGNSAPDKSGLPSDRFSAERTGGSVSTLTIQRTQQEDSAVYLCASSQRGGNQPQHFGDGTRLSIL.

This chain links TRBV5-1 with TRBJ1-1, with D maybe TRBD1 (6 bases). Trimming took 4 bases from V and 7 from J, leaving 14 bases between them. CDR1 is SGHRS and CDR2 is YFSETQ in the germline V gene. CDR3 length: 13 amino acids. CDR3 region: CASSLDRTSEAFF. As DNA, the CDR3 is TGCGCCAGCAGCCTGGACAGAACGAGTGAAGCTTTCTTT.

The V gene is TRBV30, the J gene TRBJ2-3, with a weak D call TRBD2 (6 bases). Trimming pared 5 bases from V and 0 bases from J, leaving 15 bases between. The germline CDR1 and CDR2 sequences are GTSNPN and SVGIG (reference sequence). This CDR3 region has 15 residues. CDR3 in DNA: TGTGCCTGGGACCGGACGGGAGTGAGCACAGATACGCAGTATTTT. Encoded protein: CAWDRTGVSTDTQYF.

The gene calls are TRBV6-5 and TRBJ2-7, with 8 positions matching TRBD1. J lost 2 bases, V lost 3 bases, and 12 bases had no gene match. CDR1 is MNHEY and CDR2 is SVGAGI in the germline V gene. This CDR3 region has 17 residues. CDR3: CASSYRGSGTGTYEQYF. In DNA, the CDR3 is TGTGCCAGCAGTTATCGTGGGTCCGGGACAGGCACCTACGAGCAGTACTTC.

This clonotype was recorded a few times. The chain uses TRBV10-3 and TRBJ2-1; the D is unclear. The CDR3 has 13 residues. Trimming removed 5 bases from V and 5 bases from J, with 10 bases in between. The germline gives CDR1 ENHRY, CDR2 SYGVKD. As DNA, the CDR3 is TGTGCCATCAGTCCACGACTTGACAATGAGCAGTTCTTC. Translating gives CAISPRLDNEQFF.

The chain uses TRBV7-6 and TRBJ2-1; D may be TRBD2 (5 bases). Per germline, CDR1 SGHVS and CDR2 FNYEAQ. V lost 1 base to trimming and J lost 5 bases, with 9 bases between them. There are 14 residues in the CDR3. CDR3 amino acids: CASSLGAGHNEQFF. In nucleotides, the CDR3 is TGTGCCAGCAGCTTAGGCGCGGGCCACAATGAGCAGTTCTTC. Complete variable domain (other parts from reference TRBV7-6 and TRBJ2-1): GAGVSQSPRYKVTKRGQDVALRCDPISGHVSLYWYRQALGQGPEFLTYFNYEAQQDKSGLPNDRFSAERPEGSISTLTIQRTEQRDSAMYRCASSLGAGHNEQFFGPGTRLTVL.

The J gene is TRBJ2-1, the V gene TRBV10-1; D call uncertain. The V gene's germline CDR1 is WNHNN and CDR2 SYGVQD (reference sequence). This CDR3 has 16 residues. V lost 0 bases to trimming and J lost 2 bases, with 11 bases between them. The CDR3: CASSESITRPYNEQFF. CDR3 nucleotide sequence: TGCGCCAGCAGTGAGTCGATCACCAGGCCCTACAATGAGCAGTTCTTC.